Reported below is one T cell receptor beta chain. Other nucleotide sequences in the sample specify the same CDR3. This sample stems from a study of shared clonotypes between healthy human individuals. The table came from immunoSEQ multiplex PCR; TCRdb's copy has only in-frame clones and leaves some out. The sample lists about 1.4 million clones; over 95% were seen once. Input material: naive CD4+ T cells sorted from blood. Subset defined: CD45RA+ positively selected. The sequence was collected from a man aged 25 to 45 in good health.

CDR3 nucleotide sequence: TGCAGTGCTAGGAGCTACGAGCAGTACTTC. Translation: CSARSYEQYF. V usage is TRBV20-1 and J usage is TRBJ2-7; D is undetermined. CDR3 length: 10 amino acids. Per germline, CDR1 DFQATT and CDR2 SNEGSKA (reference sequence). Trimming pared 3 bases from V and 3 bases from J, leaving 3 bases between.